The 5 T cell receptor beta chains below come from one sample, sequenced in a study of cytomegalovirus exposure and HLA in healthy donors. The PCR made use of 60 Vbeta and 13 Jbeta primers. Assay: immunoSEQ multiplex PCR; the TCRdb copy retains only in-frame clones and omits some. The table includes 200,000 to 250,000 clones, over 80% detected once. The sequencing input was PBMCs. Receptor source: a boy aged 2 to 10 in good health and CMV-seronegative.

The genes are TRBV10-3 and TRBJ2-3, with 15 nucleotides matching TRBD2. Germline lookup yields CDR1 ENHRY and CDR2 SYGVKD. The CDR3 covers 16 residues. Trimming at V came to 3 bases and at J to 5 bases, leaving 3 bases not matched to a gene. The CDR3 spells CAISEGLAGGEDTQYF. Written as DNA, the CDR3 is TGTGCCATCAGTGAAGGACTAGCGGGAGGGGAAGATACGCAGTATTTT.

The chain employs TRBV15 and TRBJ2-7; 10 bases line up with TRBD1. The length of the CDR3 is 14 residues. Germline V CDR1 and CDR2: LNHNV, YYDKDF (reference sequence). V trimming: 5 bases; J trimming: 3 bases; junction bases outside the gene matches: 4. The CDR3 region is CATSGRDRGYEQYF. CDR3 nucleotide sequence: TGTGCCACCAGCGGCCGGGACAGGGGCTACGAGCAGTACTTC.

A few counts support this clone. The V gene is TRBV6-1, the J gene TRBJ1-5; D gene unclear. Trimming removed 7 bases at V and 5 bases at J, with 15 bases between. CDR1 is MNHNS and CDR2 is SASEGT in the germline V gene. The CDR3 runs to 14 residues. CDR3: CASTLEGPHQPQHF. CDR3 sequence (DNA): TGTGCCAGCACCCTTGAGGGCCCCCATCAGCCCCAGCATTTT.

This chain joins TRBV5-4 and TRBJ1-2, with TRBD1 matching 10 bases. The CDR3 has 15 amino acids. J gave up 4 bases and V 2 bases, and 5 bases lay outside the gene matches. Germline V gene lookup returns CDR1 SGHNT and CDR2 YYREEE (reference sequence). Here the CDR3 reads CASSFRDRGSYGYTF. For the CDR3, the DNA is TGTGCCAGCAGCTTTCGGGACAGGGGAAGCTATGGCTACACCTTC.

This clone is a singleton in its sample. Other DNA sequences of this sample code for an identical CDR3. The chain recombines TRBV19 with TRBJ1-1, with D possibly TRBD1 on 5 matching bases. V gave up 1 base and J gave up 5 bases, with 8 bases separating them. Germline V gene sequence: CDR1 LNHDA, CDR2 SQIVND (reference sequence). The CDR3 runs to 13 residues. CDR3 protein: CASSIGGGTEAFF. CDR3 coding DNA: TGTGCCAGTAGTATAGGGGGGGGAACTGAAGCTTTCTTT.